These 30 T cell receptor beta chains originate from one sample sequenced in a study of response to subunit inactivated influenza vaccine. MiXCR was run by TCRdb on the RT-PCR reads, yielding one entry per CDR3 protein. This sample carries 450,000 to 600,000 distinct CDR3 sequences, approximately 15% of them seen once, and the ten largest clones take less than 4%. The starting material was CD4+ T cells sorted from PBMCs, obtained around 25 months after vaccination. The receptor source for this set is a man aged 50 to 69 who received an inactivated influenza vaccine.

This clonotype came up a few times. This chain connects TRBV6-2 or TRBV6-3 to TRBJ2-3; D is unclear. With 6 bases removed from V and 0 bases from J, the gap between germline ends came to 7 bases. Germline loops: CDR1 MNHEY, CDR2 SVGEGT. The CDR3 extends over 13 amino acids. The CDR3 DNA reads TGTGCCAGCAGGCTCTTTAGCACAGATACGCAGTATTTT. It translates to CASRLFSTDTQYF.

This clonotype has just a few counts. This chain links TRBV2 with TRBJ2-5; TRBD2 agrees at 7 bases. The trim removed 4 bases at V and 3 bases at J, leaving 11 bases unmatched. The CDR3 contains 16 residues. Per germline, CDR1 SNHLY and CDR2 FYNNEI. The CDR3 reads CASSAMAGVGKETQYF. The CDR3 DNA sequence: TGTGCCAGCAGTGCAATGGCGGGAGTTGGGAAAGAGACCCAGTACTTC.

Regarding this clonotype: Being one base from a much bigger clone, this may be a read error. Since no conserved phenylalanine or tryptophan closes the CDR3, a read error is the likely cause. The chain uses TRBV20-1 and TRBJ2-5, with a weak D call TRBD2 (6 bases). The V gene's germline CDR1 is DFQATT and CDR2 SNEGSKA (reference sequence). Trimming shortened V by 6 bases and J by 5 bases, and 13 bases separated the two germline ends. The length of the CDR3 is 12 residues. The CDR3 is CSAQSSGETQYY. The CDR3 region has the DNA TGCAGTGCCCAGAGCAGCGGGGAGACCCAGTACTAC.

The V and J genes are TRBV29-1 and TRBJ1-3; D is unresolved. This CDR3 comprises 14 residues. CDR1 is SQVTM, CDR2 ANQGSEA, per germline. With 7 bases removed from V and 0 bases from J, the gap between germline ends came to 13 bases. As DNA, the CDR3 is TGCAGCGGAGGGTCGGACGGCTCTGGAAACACCATATATTTT. Translating gives CSGGSDGSGNTIYF.

The CDR3 nucleotides are TGTGCCAGCAGCCACCGGGACAGGGGCCACAATGAGCAGTTCTTC. Translating gives CASSHRDRGHNEQFF. The chain employs TRBV11-2 and TRBJ2-1; TRBD1 matches 10 bases. V was clipped by 5 bases and J by 5 bases; unmatched bases: 6. Germline values: CDR1 SGHAT, CDR2 FQNNGV. This CDR3 is built from 15 residues.

This rearrangement joins TRBV4-1 to TRBJ1-2; a possible D gene is TRBD1 (6 bases). Germline lookup yields CDR1 MGHRA and CDR2 YSYEKL. V lost 3 bases, J lost 1 base, and 12 bases lay in between. The CDR3 is 15 residues long. CDR3 in DNA: TGCGCCAGCAGCCATACAGGGAGACTTAACTATGGCTACACCTTC. Protein sequence: CASSHTGRLNYGYTF.

The J gene is TRBJ2-6, the V gene TRBV9; possibly TRBD1 for D (5 bases). CDR1 is SGDLS, CDR2 YYNGEE, per germline. The CDR3 is made up of 15 amino acids. With 0 bases removed from V and 2 bases from J, the gap between germline ends came to 6 bases. CDR3 in amino acids: CASSVGGAGANVLTF. The CDR3 nucleotides read TGTGCCAGCAGCGTAGGGGGCGCTGGGGCCAACGTCCTGACTTTC.

The V gene is TRBV25-1, the J gene TRBJ2-7; D may correspond to TRBD1 or TRBD2 (5 bases each). Germline V CDR1 and CDR2: MGHDK, SYGVNS. V lost 6 bases and J lost 2, with 23 bases in between. The CDR3 loop spans 17 amino acids. In nucleotides, the CDR3 is TGTGCCAGCAGCCCCAAGTGGGGCCGGGACCCAACCTACGAGCAGTACTTC. Protein sequence: CASSPKWGRDPTYEQYF.

This clonotype was seen repeatedly, ten times or more. The DNA for the CDR3 is TGTGCCAGCTCACCGGACAGGGCATATCAGCCCCAGCATTTT. This encodes CASSPDRAYQPQHF. The chain has TRBV18 and TRBJ1-5, with TRBD1 identical over 8 bases. Germline assignment: CDR1 KGHSH and CDR2 LQKENI. The CDR3 has 14 amino acids. Trimming removed 3 bases from V and 5 bases from J; junction bases left unmatched: 3.

This sequence joins TRBV15 and TRBJ2-3; weak D call: TRBD1 (5 bases). The CDR3 totals 16 residues. CDR1 LNHNV and CDR2 YYDKDF come from the germline V gene (reference sequence). Trimming took 4 bases from V and 1 from J, leaving 15 bases between them. The CDR3 reads CATSTGSFRGTDTQYF. CDR3 DNA sequence: TGTGCCACCAGCACCGGGTCTTTCAGGGGCACAGATACGCAGTATTTT.

A few counts support this clonotype. The gene calls are TRBV6-5 and TRBJ2-5; D possibly corresponds to TRBD2 (5 bases). This CDR3 contains 12 residues. Germline V gene sequence: CDR1 MNHEY, CDR2 SVGAGI. V lost 7 bases, J lost 1 base, and 7 bases lay in between. CDR3 residues: CASKAGQETQYF. Written as DNA, the CDR3 is TGTGCCAGCAAGGCGGGCCAAGAGACCCAGTACTTC.

The V gene is TRBV7-2, the J gene TRBJ2-3, with D possibly being TRBD2 (6 bases). The CDR3 runs 17 residues. V lost 5 bases, J lost 2 bases, and 20 bases lay in between. Germline CDR1 SGHTA, CDR2 FQGNSA. The CDR3 protein is CASSTHTWPGDTDTQYF. The DNA of the CDR3 is TGTGCCAGCAGCACACACACGTGGCCGGGGGACACAGATACGCAGTATTTT.

This clonotype was recorded a few times. This sequence joins TRBV25-1 and TRBJ2-6, with D tentatively TRBD1 or TRBD2 (5 bases each). The CDR3 covers 18 residues. CDR1 and CDR2 from the germline V gene are MGHDK and SYGVNS. Between the trimmed V and J ends, which lost 5 bases and 4 bases, there was a span of 21 bases. The CDR3, as DNA: TGTGCCAGCAGTAAACCGGGACCGTTACCTCTGGGGGCCAACGTCCTGACTTTC. It encodes CASSKPGPLPLGANVLTF.

This clonotype was seen a few times. This CDR3 reads CSAPFTGGVGNSPLHF. The CDR3 nucleotides are TGCAGTGCTCCCTTTACCGGGGGCGTGGGAAATTCACCCCTCCACTTT. The rearrangement links TRBV20-1 to TRBJ1-6; D perhaps matches TRBD1 (6 bases). Germline values: CDR1 DFQATT, CDR2 SNEGSKA (reference sequence). Trimming left V 5 bases short and J 7 bases short, with 21 bases between. CDR3 length: 16 residues.

This clonotype was seen a handful of times. The chain couples TRBV10-3 to TRBJ2-5, with 7 bases fitting TRBD2. Germline V gene lookup returns CDR1 ENHRY and CDR2 SYGVKD. V lost 3 bases, J lost 5 bases, and 6 bases stayed unmatched. This CDR3 is 14 amino acids long. For the CDR3, the DNA is TGTGCCATCAGTGATTCGGGGGGTTTGGAGACCCAGTACTTC. Its protein is CAISDSGGLETQYF.

On this clonotype: A read error may produce the germline difference seen at one junction end. The V call is TRBV24-1, the J call TRBJ1-2; D ambiguous. This CDR3 has 14 amino acids. The germline V gene encodes CDR1 KGHDR and CDR2 SFDVKD. Written as DNA, the CDR3 is TGTGCTACCAGTGATTTCGGCCTGAACTATGGCTACACCTTC. Translation: CATSDFGLNYGYTF.

This chain joins TRBV5-1 and TRBJ2-2, with D maybe TRBD1 (5 bases). There are 14 residues in the CDR3. V was clipped by 2 bases and J by 3 bases, with 8 bases between them. CDR1 and CDR2 from the germline V gene are SGHRS and YFSETQ. The CDR3 reads CASSLQEYTGELFF. In DNA, the CDR3 is TGCGCCAGCAGCTTACAGGAATACACCGGGGAGCTGTTTTTT.

This CDR3 reads CASSFGTVTEAFF. In nucleotides, the CDR3 is TGTGCCAGCAGCTTCGGGACAGTCACTGAAGCTTTCTTT. The chain couples TRBV9 to TRBJ1-1; 7 bases are shared with TRBD1. With 4 bases clipped from V and 4 bases from J, the junction kept 4 bases outside the gene matches. This CDR3 comprises 13 residues. Looked up from germline, CDR1 is SGDLS and CDR2 is YYNGEE.

This clonotype was seen more than once but under ten times. This chain connects TRBV10-3 to TRBJ2-7; the match to TRBD2 covers 8 bases. In germline, CDR1 is ENHRY, CDR2 SYGVKD. Unmatched junction bases numbered 4, after V lost 6 bases and J lost 0 bases. This CDR3 comprises 14 residues. The chain's CDR3 is CAIRGSGSSYEQYF. CDR3 nucleotide sequence: TGTGCCATCAGGGGGAGCGGGAGCTCCTACGAGCAGTACTTC.

This clonotype has only a few counts. The rearrangement links TRBV4-3 to TRBJ1-5, with TRBD1 matching 9 bases. Trimming removed 3 bases from V and 4 bases from J; junction bases left unmatched: 7. CDR1 and CDR2 (germline): LGHNA, YSLEER. The CDR3 spans 16 residues. The DNA of the CDR3 is TGCGCCAGCAGCCAGGATACCGGGACAGGGAATCAGCCCCAGCATTTT. It yields the protein CASSQDTGTGNQPQHF.

The rearrangement joins TRBV20-1 to TRBJ1-5, with D possibly being TRBD1 (5 bases). Germline values: CDR1 DFQATT, CDR2 SNEGSKA (reference sequence). The CDR3 has 15 amino acids. The ends were cut back, 5 bases at V and 5 bases at J, with 19 bases in the middle. The CDR3 DNA follows: TGCAGTGCTCCCGGTGGGTCGGGGACTTATCAGCCCCAGCATTTT. Translating it yields CSAPGGSGTYQPQHF.

This rearrangement joins TRBV4-3 to TRBJ2-3; D could derive from TRBD1 or TRBD2 (5 bases each). The CDR3 is 15 residues long. Trimming stripped 0 bases from V and 2 bases from J, with 9 bases between. From germline, CDR1 is LGHNA and CDR2 YSLEER. CDR3: CASSQDLGTTDTQYF. The CDR3 DNA reads TGCGCCAGCAGCCAAGATTTAGGGACCACAGATACGCAGTATTTT.

This chain connects TRBV29-1 to TRBJ2-5; no definite D call. Germline assignment: CDR1 SQVTM and CDR2 ANQGSEA. V was cut by 6 bases and J by 1 base, with 12 bases left in between. The CDR3 length is 13 residues. CDR3 sequence: CSVGRLGQETQYF. The CDR3 DNA reads TGCAGCGTGGGCCGTTTGGGCCAAGAGACCCAGTACTTC.

The chain has TRBV28 and TRBJ2-2; 9 bases line up with TRBD2. The CDR3 is 17 residues long. Germline V CDR1 and CDR2: MDHEN, SYDVKM. V lost 7 bases to trimming and J lost 6 bases; unmatched junction nucleotides: 15. The CDR3 loop is CASTLHAAGGRAGELFF. Here the CDR3 DNA reads TGTGCCAGCACCCTACACGCGGCGGGGGGGCGCGCCGGGGAGCTGTTTTTT.

The CDR3 loop is CAISRAGTYEQYF. The CDR3 region has the DNA TGTGCCATCTCCAGGGCAGGTACTTACGAGCAGTACTTC. The rearrangement uses TRBV28 and TRBJ2-7; possibly TRBD1 for D (5 bases). V was clipped by 10 bases and J by 4 bases, with 17 bases between them. The CDR3 is 13 residues long. Per the germline V gene, CDR1 is MDHEN and CDR2 is SYDVKM.

The V and J genes are TRBV10-3 and TRBJ2-3, with 7 bases lining up with TRBD2. Germline assignment: CDR1 ENHRY and CDR2 SYGVKD. V lost 8 bases and J lost 2; bases outside the gene matches: 4. This CDR3 has 13 residues. For the CDR3, the DNA is TGTGCCATCGGCGGGGGAAACACAGATACGCAGTATTTT. Its protein is CAIGGGNTDTQYF.

This clonotype was picked up a small number of times. The chain combines TRBV28 with TRBJ1-5, with TRBD1 matching 8 bases. The CDR3 has 15 amino acids. The V segment lost 7 bases and the J segment 1 base; nucleotides outside the gene matches: 6. CDR1 is MDHEN and CDR2 is SYDVKM in the germline V gene. CDR3 loop: CASNRDRSSNQPQHF. The CDR3, as DNA: TGTGCCAGCAATCGGGACAGGTCAAGCAATCAGCCCCAGCATTTT.

This chain connects TRBV30 to TRBJ2-5; possibly TRBD2 for D (8 bases). The germline CDR1 and CDR2 sequences are GTSNPN and SVGIG (reference sequence). CDR3 length: 17 residues. V lost 4 bases and J lost 6, with 27 bases in between. The chain's CDR3 is CAWNSGQGVAGRQTQYF. In DNA form, the CDR3 reads TGTGCCTGGAATTCCGGTCAGGGGGTAGCGGGACGGCAGACCCAGTACTTC.

The chain combines TRBV5-1 with TRBJ2-1; unclear D gene. The CDR3 loop spans 16 amino acids. Germline V CDR1 and CDR2: SGHRS, YFSETQ. Trimming pared 0 bases from V and 4 bases from J, leaving 14 bases between. The CDR3 reads CASSLEGGRAYNEQFF. The CDR3 DNA follows: TGCGCCAGCAGCTTGGAGGGCGGAAGGGCTTACAATGAGCAGTTCTTC.

This chain joins TRBV10-3 and TRBJ1-1; no firm D call. CDR1 and CDR2 (germline): ENHRY, SYGVKD. The length of the CDR3 is 15 residues. Trimming removed 6 bases at V and 0 bases at J, with 14 bases between. As DNA, the CDR3 is TGTGCCATCAGGGACGGGCGCTCCATGAACACTGAAGCTTTCTTT. Its protein is CAIRDGRSMNTEAFF.